This TCR beta chain was sequenced for a study of vaccination and CD4 T cells after COVID-19. Overall study: Timing of post-vaccine sample collection was a median about 79 days after dose two, with a range of 14 to 241. Treatment of control cultures consisted of a CEFX pool, an HIV-1 Nef pool, or no peptide.

Study-level findings and limits: Convalescent patients' vaccine-specific clones were spike mono-reactive in 304 of 307 cases.

Indicated treatment: roughly 10-day PBMC culture with coronavirus spike peptide pools or control peptides (ViraFEST assay). A remark on this clonotype: No antigen is known for it.

Once obtained from cultured CD4+ T cells, the DNA was sequenced using the Oncomine TCR Beta short-read assay. One entry per CDR3 protein results from TCRdb running MiXCR on the PCR reads. Of some 3,000 distinct CDR3 sequences in the sample, around 30% were seen once. V trimming: 4 bases; J trimming: 2 bases; junction bases outside the gene matches: 4. The CDR3 length is 15 residues. Per germline, CDR1 SEHNR and CDR2 FQNEAQ (reference sequence). The sequence derives from a human donor who had recovered from COVID-19. The source material was CD4+ T cells from blood, cultured in vitro, sampled after SARS-CoV-2 vaccination. The chain recombines TRBV7-9 with TRBJ2-3, with TRBD1 matching over 9 bases. CDR3 region: CASSSGTGPTDTQYF. The CDR3, as DNA: TGTGCCAGCAGCTCCGGGACAGGGCCCACAGATACGCAGTATTTT.